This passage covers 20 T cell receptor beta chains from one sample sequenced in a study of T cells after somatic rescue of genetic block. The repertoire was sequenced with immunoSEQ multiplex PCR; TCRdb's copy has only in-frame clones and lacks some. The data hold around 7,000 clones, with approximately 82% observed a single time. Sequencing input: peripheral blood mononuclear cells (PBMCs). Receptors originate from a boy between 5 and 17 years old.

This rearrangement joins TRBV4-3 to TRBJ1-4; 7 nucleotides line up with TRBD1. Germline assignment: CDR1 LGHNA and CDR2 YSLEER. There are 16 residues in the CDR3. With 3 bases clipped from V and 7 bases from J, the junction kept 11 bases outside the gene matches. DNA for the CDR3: TGCGCCAGCAGCCAGGGAGACAGGGTGTTTGCTGAAAAACTGTTTTTT. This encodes CASSQGDRVFAEKLFF.

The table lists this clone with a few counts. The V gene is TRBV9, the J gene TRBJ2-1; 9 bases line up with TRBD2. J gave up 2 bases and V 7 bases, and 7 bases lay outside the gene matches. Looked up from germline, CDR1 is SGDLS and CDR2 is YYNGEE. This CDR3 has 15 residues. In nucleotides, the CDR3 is TGTGCCAGCGGACCGGGACTAGCTACCTACAATGAGCAGTTCTTC. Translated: CASGPGLATYNEQFF.

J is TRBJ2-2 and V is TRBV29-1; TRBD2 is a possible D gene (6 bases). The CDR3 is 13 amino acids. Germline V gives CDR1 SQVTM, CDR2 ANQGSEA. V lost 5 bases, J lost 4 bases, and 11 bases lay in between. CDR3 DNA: TGCAGCGTTATAAGGGGAGGCACCGGGGAGCTGTTTTTT. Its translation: CSVIRGGTGELFF.

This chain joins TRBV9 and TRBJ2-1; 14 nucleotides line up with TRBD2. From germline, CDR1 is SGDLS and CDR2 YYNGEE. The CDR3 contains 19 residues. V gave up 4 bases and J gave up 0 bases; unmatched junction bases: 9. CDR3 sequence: CASSPGGTSGGFSYNEQFF. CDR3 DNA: TGTGCCAGCAGCCCGGGCGGGACTAGCGGGGGCTTCTCCTACAATGAGCAGTTCTTC.

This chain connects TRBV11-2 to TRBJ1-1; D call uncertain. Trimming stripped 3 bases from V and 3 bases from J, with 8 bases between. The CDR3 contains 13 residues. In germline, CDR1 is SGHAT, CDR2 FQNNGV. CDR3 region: CASSLGLYTEAFF. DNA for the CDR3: TGTGCCAGCAGCTTGGGTCTGTACACTGAAGCTTTCTTT.

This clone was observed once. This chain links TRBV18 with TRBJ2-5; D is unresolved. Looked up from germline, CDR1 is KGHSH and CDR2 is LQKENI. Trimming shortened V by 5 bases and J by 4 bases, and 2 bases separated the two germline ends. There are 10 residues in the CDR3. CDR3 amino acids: CASSRETQYF. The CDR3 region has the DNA TGTGCCAGCTCAAGAGAGACCCAGTACTTC.

The CDR3 protein is CASSLELAGNTDTQYF. The DNA of the CDR3 is TGTGCCAGCAGCTTAGAGCTAGCGGGAAACACAGATACGCAGTATTTT. The V and J genes are TRBV7-9 and TRBJ2-3, with 9 nucleotides matching TRBD2. Germline CDR1 SEHNR, CDR2 FQNEAQ (reference sequence). This CDR3 has 16 amino acids. V lost 1 base, J lost 2 bases, and 4 bases stayed unmatched. The full variable domain, rest sourced from reference TRBV7-9 and TRBJ2-3, is DTGVSQNPRHKITKRGQNVTFRCDPISEHNRLYWYRQTLGQGPEFLTYFQNEAQLEKSRLLSDRFSAERPKGSFSTLEIQRTEQGDSAMYLCASSLELAGNTDTQYFGPGTRLTVL.

CDR3 loop: CASSLPQGWVGTYNEQFF. The CDR3 DNA reads TGCGCCAGCAGCTTGCCCCAGGGGTGGGTAGGTACCTACAATGAGCAGTTCTTC. V and J are TRBV5-1 and TRBJ2-1; tentative D call: TRBD1 (6 bases). V gave up 1 base and J gave up 2 bases, with 19 bases separating them. Germline V gene data show CDR1 as SGHRS and CDR2 as YFSETQ. This CDR3 spans 18 amino acids.

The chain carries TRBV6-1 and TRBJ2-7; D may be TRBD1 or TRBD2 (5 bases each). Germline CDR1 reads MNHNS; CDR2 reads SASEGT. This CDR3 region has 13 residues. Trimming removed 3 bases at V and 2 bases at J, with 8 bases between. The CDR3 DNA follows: TGTGCCAGCAGTGATCAGGGACCCTACGAGCAGTACTTC. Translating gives CASSDQGPYEQYF.

The CDR3 spells CASSVGQGGSPLHF. The CDR3 nucleotides are TGTGCCAGCAGCGTGGGGCAGGGCGGTTCACCCCTCCACTTT. This sequence joins TRBV9 and TRBJ1-6, with TRBD1 as a possible D gene (5 bases). V lost 2 bases to trimming and J lost 9 bases, with 12 bases between them. The CDR3 sequence is 14 residues long. Germline V lookup: CDR1 SGDLS, CDR2 YYNGEE.

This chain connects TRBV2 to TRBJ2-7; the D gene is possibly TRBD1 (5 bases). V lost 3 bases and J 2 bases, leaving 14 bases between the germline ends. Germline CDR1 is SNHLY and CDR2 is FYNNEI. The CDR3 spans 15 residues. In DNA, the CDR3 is TGTGCCAGCAGTGATCAGGGATCCTTCACCTACGAGCAGTACTTC. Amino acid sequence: CASSDQGSFTYEQYF.

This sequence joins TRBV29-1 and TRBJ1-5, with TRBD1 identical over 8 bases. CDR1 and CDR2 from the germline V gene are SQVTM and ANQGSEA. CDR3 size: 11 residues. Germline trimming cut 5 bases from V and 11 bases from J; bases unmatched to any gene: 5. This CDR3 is CSVSTGGSQHF. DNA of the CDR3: TGCAGCGTTTCCACAGGGGGATCCCAGCATTTT.

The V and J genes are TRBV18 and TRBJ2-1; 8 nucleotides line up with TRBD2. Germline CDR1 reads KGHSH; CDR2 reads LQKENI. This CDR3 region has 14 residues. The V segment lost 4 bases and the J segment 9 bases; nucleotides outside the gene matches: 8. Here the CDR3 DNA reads TGTGCCAGCTCACTCGGACTAGCTGGGGGTGAGCAGTTCTTC. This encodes CASSLGLAGGEQFF.

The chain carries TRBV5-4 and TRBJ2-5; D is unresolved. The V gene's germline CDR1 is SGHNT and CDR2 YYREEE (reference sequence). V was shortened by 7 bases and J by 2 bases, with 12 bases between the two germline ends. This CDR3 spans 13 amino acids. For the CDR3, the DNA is TGTGCCAGCTCTAAGGGCCTGCAAGAGACCCAGTACTTC. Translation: CASSKGLQETQYF.

Here the CDR3 DNA reads TGTGCCAGCAGTTTAGCCGCGGACAGGGCATCCTACGAGCAGTACTTC. It encodes CASSLAADRASYEQYF. V is TRBV27 and J is TRBJ2-7, with TRBD1 matching 8 bases. V gave up 2 bases and J gave up 1 base; unmatched junction bases: 7. Germline-derived CDR1 and CDR2 are MNHEY and SMNVEV (reference sequence). The CDR3 has 16 residues.

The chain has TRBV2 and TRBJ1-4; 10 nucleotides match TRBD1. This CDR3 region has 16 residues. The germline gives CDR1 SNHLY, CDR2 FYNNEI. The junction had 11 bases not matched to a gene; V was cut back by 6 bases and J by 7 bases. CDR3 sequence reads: CASSELETGGGEKLFF. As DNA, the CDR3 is TGTGCCAGCAGCGAATTAGAGACAGGGGGCGGTGAAAAACTGTTTTTT.

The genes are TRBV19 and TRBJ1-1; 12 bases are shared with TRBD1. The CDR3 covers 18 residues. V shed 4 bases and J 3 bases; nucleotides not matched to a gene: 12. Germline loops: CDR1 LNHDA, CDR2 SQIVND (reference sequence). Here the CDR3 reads CASSTPPGQGALDTEAFF. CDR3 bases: TGTGCCAGTAGTACGCCTCCGGGACAGGGGGCGCTGGACACTGAAGCTTTCTTT. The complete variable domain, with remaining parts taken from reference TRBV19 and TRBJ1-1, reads DGGITQSPKYLFRKEGQNVTLSCEQNLNHDAMYWYRQDPGQGLRLIYYSQIVNDFQKGDIAEGYSVSREKKESFPLTVTSAQKNPTAFYLCASSTPPGQGALDTEAFFGQGTRLTVV.

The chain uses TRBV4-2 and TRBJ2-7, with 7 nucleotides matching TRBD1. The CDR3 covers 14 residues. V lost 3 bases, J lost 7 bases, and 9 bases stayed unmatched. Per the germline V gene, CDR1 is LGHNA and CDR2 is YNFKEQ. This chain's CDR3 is CASSHPEPQGEQYF. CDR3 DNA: TGTGCCAGCAGCCACCCAGAACCACAGGGGGAGCAGTACTTC.

CDR3 sequence (DNA): TGTGCCAGCAGCCTTAGGACAGGACCTTCTATACTTCCAAACTATGGCTACACCTTC. It codes for CASSLRTGPSILPNYGYTF. This rearrangement joins TRBV4-2 to TRBJ1-2, with TRBD1 identical over 7 bases. The CDR3 is 19 residues long. CDR1 and CDR2 from the germline V gene are LGHNA and YNFKEQ. Trimming at V came to 4 bases and at J to 2 bases, leaving 19 bases not matched to a gene.

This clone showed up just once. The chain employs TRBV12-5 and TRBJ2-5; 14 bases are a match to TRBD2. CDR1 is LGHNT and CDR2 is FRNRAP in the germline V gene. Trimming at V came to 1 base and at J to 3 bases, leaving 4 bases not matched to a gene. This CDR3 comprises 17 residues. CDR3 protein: CASGLGQTSGGEETQYF. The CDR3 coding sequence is TGTGCTAGTGGTTTGGGCCAGACTAGCGGGGGGGAAGAGACCCAGTACTTC.